The T cell receptor (beta chain) under discussion was sequenced for a study of blood T cell repertoires in COVID-19. Turning to the study itself: Acute and convalescent COVID-19 samples came from the United States, Italy and Spain. PBMCs, B-cell-depleted T cells, or T cells were the source of the cDNA or gDNA that made up the material.

The V and J ends lost 7 bases and 2 bases respectively, with 11 bases between them. Germline CDR1 and CDR2: LNHDA and SQIVND (reference sequence). This CDR3 is 14 amino acids long. Per the original methods: Researchers report that nucleated cell counts were estimated from reference gene primer amplification. Measured with immunoSEQ multiplex PCR; TCRdb has only the in-frame clones, and not every one. That table furnishes V, J and clone size, whereas the DNA furnished D and trimming. Here the sample spans around 150,000 clones, just under 95% being singletons. Sequencing input: peripheral blood. The origin of this receptor is a woman aged 45-60 years with acute or convalescent COVID-19. The genes are TRBV19 and TRBJ1-4, with D possibly TRBD1 on 5 matching bases. CDR3 bases: TGTGCCAGTACGGCTGGGGGGACTAATGAAAAACTGTTTTTT. Translating it yields CASTAGGTNEKLFF.